The clone carrying this T cell receptor beta chain was observed a handful of times. This sample was taken from a study of T-cell memory formation after mild COVID-19. Study in general: Largely donor-specific sequence clusters came from a couple of donors.

The V end lost 5 bases, the J end lost 4 bases, and 18 bases lay between the germline ends. This CDR3 is 15 amino acids long. CDR1 and CDR2 from the germline V gene are SGHAT and FQNNGV. MiXCR was run by TCRdb on the 5' RACE reads, yielding one entry per CDR3 protein. Of approximately 300,000 distinct CDR3 sequences listed, about 15% were seen once; the top ten hold over 20%. V is TRBV11-2 and J is TRBJ2-7, with TRBD1 as a possible D gene (6 bases). The source is a man younger than 30 who had mild COVID-19 (a few samples of this study predate the infection). Cell type and time point are not known. Sequencing used PBMCs or a T cell subset sorted from them (not recorded which). CDR3 sequence: CASSPDRSLYYEQYF. CDR3 bases: TGTGCCAGCAGCCCAGACAGGAGCCTGTATTACGAGCAGTACTTC.